In this sample, the clone carrying this TCR beta chain turned up many times. These data belong to a study of human T cells and chemical hapten exposure. The sample's time point: patch test 1, 2 weeks after DPC sensitization. Treatment: therapeutic diphenylcyclopropenone sensitization with weekly scalp DPC. RNA extraction used unfractionated whole blood as the source of total RNA. CDR1 is SGHTS and CDR2 is YDEGEE in the germline V gene. Trimming cost V 2 bases and J 6 bases, with 6 bases left between them. The CDR3 totals 12 residues. Authors' analysis steps: A typical sample had roughly 96,000 TCRs, with roughly 20,000 to 700,000 overall. MiXCR, applied by TCRdb to the RACE reads, yields one record per CDR3 protein. The V and J calls reflect TCRdb's pipeline rather than the authors' work. The sample yields roughly 360,000 distinct CDR3 sequences, more than 4.5% seen once.

The chain carries TRBV5-8 and TRBJ1-5; D remains unclear. This receptor was taken from a woman aged 50 to 60 with alopecia areata. Some clones in this sample may be carry-over from other donors' samples. This sample comprised whole blood, obtained in connection with sensitization to the hapten diphenylcyclopropenone (DPC). The CDR3 region is CASSFKIQPQHF. The CDR3 DNA reads TGTGCCAGCAGCTTTAAGATTCAGCCCCAGCATTTT.